Below, 26 T cell receptor beta chains from the same sample are listed, as sequenced in a study of response to subunit inactivated influenza vaccine. MiXCR was run by TCRdb on the RT-PCR reads, yielding one entry per CDR3 protein. The sample carries approximately 730,000 distinct CDR3 sequences, roughly 13% recorded once. Source: PBMCs from blood, taken approximately 15 days before vaccination. These receptors were obtained from a man between 45 and 60 years old who received an inactivated influenza vaccine.

This clonotype turned up a few times. This chain uses TRBV4-1 with TRBJ2-4; D may be TRBD1 (6 bases). The V and J ends lost 1 base and 0 bases respectively, with 13 bases between them. The CDR3 sequence is 17 residues long. Germline V gives CDR1 MGHRA, CDR2 YSYEKL. CDR3 sequence: CASSQAVGQLAKNIQYF. The DNA for the CDR3 is TGCGCCAGCAGCCAAGCCGTTGGACAGCTAGCCAAAAACATTCAGTACTTC.

V and J are TRBV20-1 and TRBJ2-7; tentatively, D is TRBD1 or TRBD2 (6 bases each). Judging by the DNA end, TRBJ2-1 fits better; the J call may be wrong. The CDR3 covers 17 residues. CDR1 and CDR2 from the germline V gene are DFQATT and SNEGSKA (reference sequence). For the CDR3, the DNA is TGCAGTGCTAGAGAGCGCAGGAGGGCAGGGGCTTCCTACGAGCAGTTCTTC. This sequence encodes CSARERRRAGASYEQFF.

This clonotype turned up a few times. The gene calls are TRBV4-2 and TRBJ1-1; D gene ambiguous. The V gene lost 0 bases and the J gene lost 8 bases, with 22 bases spanning the gap. The CDR3 is 17 amino acids. Germline V CDR1 and CDR2: LGHNA, YNFKEQ. The CDR3 DNA follows: TGTGCCAGCAGCCAAGATGGACCGGCAGGTAGCATCCTGGAAGCTTTCTTT. As protein: CASSQDGPAGSILEAFF.

This clonotype was detected only a few times. V is TRBV7-2 and J is TRBJ2-7, with a possible D match to TRBD1 (6 bases). The CDR3 covers 14 residues. V was shortened by 5 bases and J by 2 bases, with 13 bases between the two germline ends. CDR1 is SGHTA, CDR2 FQGNSA, per germline. The CDR3 reads CASSPRQAAYEQYF. In nucleotides, the CDR3 is TGTGCCAGCAGCCCCAGACAGGCAGCCTACGAGCAGTACTTC. The full variable domain, rest sourced from reference TRBV7-2 and TRBJ2-7, is GAGVSQSPSNKVTEKGKDVELRCDPISGHTALYWYRQSLGQGLEFLIYFQGNSAPDKSGLPSDRFSAERTGGSVSTLTIQRTQQEDSAVYLCASSPRQAAYEQYFGPGTRLTVT.

This clonotype came up a few times. The V and J genes are TRBV29-1 and TRBJ2-3; 7 bases line up with TRBD2. Per the germline V gene, CDR1 is SQVTM and CDR2 is ANQGSEA. Trimming cost V 1 base and J 4 bases; bases outside gene matches: 14. The CDR3 is made up of 17 amino acids. In nucleotides, the CDR3 is TGCAGCGTTGAAGGCTGGGGGGGGGTAAAGGTTCCAGATACGCAGTATTTT. Amino acid sequence: CSVEGWGGVKVPDTQYF.

This clonotype was observed many times. The chain is built from TRBV6-2 or TRBV6-3 and TRBJ2-3; 9 positions agree with TRBD2. CDR1 and CDR2 (germline): MNHEY, SVGEGT. The CDR3 loop spans 17 amino acids. The V segment lost 1 base and the J segment 6 bases; nucleotides outside the gene matches: 11. The DNA for the CDR3 is TGTGCCAGCAGTTACTGGCCCGGACTAGCGATGGAGGATACGCAGTATTTT. Its translation: CASSYWPGLAMEDTQYF.

The chain combines TRBV20-1 with TRBJ2-5; D remains ambiguous. V lost 0 bases and J lost 7, with 21 bases in between. The CDR3 loop spans 16 amino acids. Germline lookup yields CDR1 DFQATT and CDR2 SNEGSKA (reference sequence). DNA for the CDR3: TGCAGTGCTAGAGATCAGATGGTAGCCTGGAGTGGGACCCAGTACTTC. This codes for CSARDQMVAWSGTQYF.

The CDR3 nucleotides are TGTGCCAGCAGCGCATTCGACAGGGCGGGGGAGCAGTACTTC. Encoded protein: CASSAFDRAGEQYF. The gene calls are TRBV21-1 and TRBJ2-7; TRBD1 is taken as the D call from the table, unchecked against the DNA. TRBV21-1 is labeled a pseudogene. The CDR3 length is 14 residues.

The J gene is TRBJ2-7, the V gene TRBV28, with 8 bases aligning to TRBD2. V gave up 2 bases and J gave up 2 bases; unmatched junction bases: 8. The CDR3 runs to 16 residues. Germline CDR1 MDHEN, CDR2 SYDVKM. In DNA, the CDR3 is TGTGCCAGCAGTTTAAACCACCGCGGGAGGCCCTACGAGCAGTACTTC. The encoded protein is CASSLNHRGRPYEQYF.

This chain connects TRBV10-3 to TRBJ2-7; D may be TRBD1 (6 bases). Trimming took 6 bases from V and 2 from J, leaving 20 bases between them. This CDR3 has 16 residues. Germline values: CDR1 ENHRY, CDR2 SYGVKD. CDR3 amino acids: CAIRPTGQGYTYEQYF. CDR3 sequence (DNA): TGTGCCATCAGACCGACCGGGCAGGGGTACACCTACGAGCAGTACTTC.

This chain uses TRBV20-1 with TRBJ2-2; 8 nucleotides line up with TRBD1. In germline, CDR1 is DFQATT, CDR2 SNEGSKA (reference sequence). V gave up 6 bases and J gave up 3 bases; unmatched junction bases: 6. The CDR3 consists of 14 residues. Written as DNA, the CDR3 is TGCAGTGCCCTGGACAGGGACTACACCGGGGAGCTGTTTTTT. This encodes CSALDRDYTGELFF.

The chain recombines TRBV7-2 with TRBJ2-1, with 10 positions matching TRBD2. The V gene end was trimmed by 1 base and the J gene end by 9 bases; junction bases not matched to a gene: 6. Germline CDR1 reads SGHTA; CDR2 reads FQGNSA. The CDR3 is 15 amino acids. The CDR3: CASSLELAGVGEQFF. The CDR3 DNA follows: TGTGCCAGCAGCTTAGAGCTAGCGGGAGTTGGTGAGCAGTTCTTC.

This clonotype was recorded many times. The rearrangement joins TRBV29-1 to TRBJ1-2; the D is unclear. Trimming removed 3 bases from V and 11 bases from J, with 13 bases in between. The CDR3 runs 11 residues. Germline values: CDR1 SQVTM, CDR2 ANQGSEA. The CDR3 protein is CSVETVPSYTF. CDR3 DNA: TGCAGCGTTGAGACGGTCCCGAGTTACACCTTC.

The chain uses TRBV6-2 or TRBV6-3 and TRBJ1-5, with a tentative D call TRBD1 (6 bases). With 7 bases removed from V and 3 bases from J, the gap between germline ends came to 7 bases. Germline values: CDR1 MNHEY, CDR2 SVGEGT. The CDR3 is 12 residues long. In DNA, the CDR3 is TGTGCCAGCAACAGGGCCAATCAGCCCCAGCATTTT. It translates to CASNRANQPQHF.

This clonotype has just a few counts. This chain uses TRBV10-3 with TRBJ2-4, with 12 bases matching TRBD2. The CDR3 is made up of 16 amino acids. J was trimmed by 8 bases and V by 6 bases; bases with no gene match: 11. The germline V gene has CDR1 ENHRY and CDR2 SYGVKD. For the CDR3, the DNA is TGTGCCATCAGCCCGATACTAGCGGGGGGCCGGGACATTCAGTACTTC. Amino acid sequence: CAISPILAGGRDIQYF.

In this sample, this clonotype turned up many times. The chain has TRBV4-2 and TRBJ1-2; D remains ambiguous. The germline V gene has CDR1 LGHNA and CDR2 YNFKEQ. V was shortened by 0 bases and J by 7 bases, with 6 bases between the two germline ends. The CDR3 is made up of 12 amino acids. CDR3 in DNA: TGTGCCAGCAGCCAAGATCTTGTTGGCTACACCTTC. Its translation is CASSQDLVGYTF.

This clonotype was seen only a few times. The rearrangement joins TRBV24-1 to TRBJ2-7; TRBD1 matches at 7 bases. The CDR3 is 15 amino acids. Germline assignment: CDR1 KGHDR and CDR2 SFDVKD. V was pared by 3 bases and J by 0 bases, with 4 bases of the junction left unmatched. The CDR3 nucleotides are TGTGCCACCAGTGATCAACGGACAGGCTCCTACGAGCAGTACTTC. Protein sequence: CATSDQRTGSYEQYF.

This clonotype was detected many times. The rearrangement uses TRBV7-2 and TRBJ2-3; TRBD1 matches 9 bases. Germline V gene lookup returns CDR1 SGHTA and CDR2 FQGNSA. The junction had 6 bases not matched to a gene; V was cut back by 6 bases and J by 5 bases. The CDR3 is made up of 14 amino acids. The CDR3 sequence is CASRRDRVVDTQYF. Here the CDR3 DNA reads TGTGCCAGCAGACGGGACAGGGTCGTAGATACGCAGTATTTT.

The table lists this clonotype with many counts. The V call is TRBV7-9, the J call TRBJ1-1; D is unclear. The CDR3 runs 14 residues. Per the germline V gene, CDR1 is SEHNR and CDR2 is FQNEAQ (reference sequence). Trimming left V 3 bases short and J 0 bases short, with 8 bases between. The CDR3 sequence: CASSFAHMNTEAFF. CDR3 nucleotide sequence: TGTGCCAGCAGCTTTGCCCACATGAACACTGAAGCTTTCTTT.

This clonotype was observed at least ten times. The J gene is TRBJ2-7, the V gene TRBV9; D tentatively fits TRBD1 or TRBD2 (5 bases each). The CDR3 spans 18 residues. V was pared by 3 bases and J by 5 bases, with 27 bases between. Germline-derived CDR1 and CDR2 are SGDLS and YYNGEE. The CDR3 protein is CASSAIHVPGLLSNEQYF. The CDR3 DNA reads as TGTGCCAGCAGCGCGATCCACGTCCCGGGGCTTCTTTCGAACGAGCAGTACTTC.

This clonotype was seen a handful of times. The rearrangement uses TRBV11-2 and TRBJ2-7, with 7 bases matching TRBD1. The CDR3 spans 17 residues. Looked up from germline, CDR1 is SGHAT and CDR2 is FQNNGV. V lost 4 bases to trimming and J lost 7 bases; unmatched junction nucleotides: 19. This CDR3 is CASSSFRDRREAGEQYF. The DNA for the CDR3 is TGTGCCAGCAGCTCATTCAGGGACAGAAGAGAGGCTGGGGAGCAGTACTTC.

This chain joins TRBV7-2 and TRBJ2-7; D possibly uses TRBD1 or TRBD2 (6 bases each). The CDR3 runs 14 residues. The germline V and J ends were trimmed by 2 bases and 2 bases, with 10 bases remaining between them. Germline CDR1 and CDR2: SGHTA and FQGNSA. The CDR3 DNA sequence: TGTGCCAGCAGCTTATTTGGGGGGCCCTACGAGCAGTACTTC. Encoded protein: CASSLFGGPYEQYF.

The rearrangement joins TRBV5-1 to TRBJ2-7; 7 positions match TRBD2. The germline CDR1 and CDR2 sequences are SGHRS and YFSETQ. V lost 3 bases and J lost 6; bases outside the gene matches: 6. This CDR3 has 13 amino acids. The CDR3 sequence: CASSYKTSSEQYF. CDR3 nucleotide sequence: TGCGCCAGCAGCTACAAGACTAGCTCCGAGCAGTACTTC. Variable domain in full (rest from reference TRBV5-1 and TRBJ2-7): KAGVTQTPRYLIKTRGQQVTLSCSPISGHRSVSWYQQTPGQGLQFLFEYFSETQRNKGNFPGRFSGRQFSNSRSEMNVSTLELGDSALYLCASSYKTSSEQYFGPGTRLTVT.

This chain connects TRBV12-3 or TRBV12-4 to TRBJ2-4; D is ambiguous. V was trimmed by 1 base and J by 2 bases, leaving 12 bases between them. The CDR3 spans 16 residues. CDR3 coding DNA: TGTGCCAGCAGTTTAGGTTTGCTAGGGACCAAAAACATTCAGTACTTC. This encodes CASSLGLLGTKNIQYF.

The table lists this clonotype with a few counts. V usage is TRBV10-2 and J usage is TRBJ2-3, with D uncertain. CDR3 length: 16 amino acids. Trimming took 5 bases from V and 0 from J, leaving 15 bases between them. From germline, CDR1 is WSHSY and CDR2 SAAADI. In DNA form, the CDR3 reads TGCGCCAGCAGTCAACACGCCGAGCTCAGCACAGATACGCAGTATTTT. Protein sequence: CASSQHAELSTDTQYF.

The CDR3 DNA reads TGTGCCATCAGTGAGTCGCAGGGGCCCAACAATGAGCAGTTCTTC. Protein sequence: CAISESQGPNNEQFF. The J gene is TRBJ2-1, the V gene TRBV10-3; TRBD1 might be the D (6 bases). The CDR3 spans 15 residues. CDR1 ENHRY and CDR2 SYGVKD come from the germline V gene. Trimming removed 0 bases from V and 5 bases from J, with 11 bases in between.